The 13 T cell receptor beta chains below were found in one sample sequenced in a study of blood T cell repertoires in COVID-19 (dated by TCRdb to 2019 to 2021). Receptors were amplified or captured by the immunoSEQ multiplex PCR assay. The immuneACCESS repertoire file appears here via TCRdb, limited to in-frame rearrangements. These files lack a portion of the clones; in checked studies, under half of the deficit traces to unresolved V genes, and the cause of the others is not known. This sample holds about 350,000 clones; approximately 89% were observed only once. The ten largest clones add up to 3.5% to 4% of the sample. Input material: peripheral blood. These TCRs come from a woman in her sixties with COVID-19, enrolled during active disease.

The genes are TRBV6-1 and TRBJ2-7; D is perhaps TRBD1 (5 bases). Germline V gene sequence: CDR1 MNHNS, CDR2 SASEGT. The germline V and J ends were trimmed by 0 bases and 3 bases, with 15 bases remaining between them. The CDR3 covers 16 residues. The CDR3 loop reads CASSEAFRTIFYEQYF. CDR3 DNA: TGTGCCAGCAGTGAAGCTTTCAGGACAATTTTCTACGAGCAGTACTTC.

J is TRBJ2-1 and V is TRBV3-1 (or the pseudogene TRBV3-2), with 8 bases that match TRBD2. This CDR3 has 14 amino acids. Germline assignment: CDR1 LGHDT and CDR2 YNNKEL (reference sequence). V was clipped by 3 bases and J by 6 bases; unmatched bases: 4. This CDR3 is CASSHLLAGNEQFF. In DNA form, the CDR3 reads TGTGCCAGCAGCCACCTTCTAGCGGGCAATGAGCAGTTCTTC.

The chain has TRBV6-5 and TRBJ2-7; tentatively, D is TRBD2 (6 bases). The CDR3 length is 14 residues. V was clipped by 6 bases and J by 3 bases, with 15 bases between them. Germline CDR1 is MNHEY and CDR2 is SVGAGI. The CDR3 region has the DNA TGTGCCAGCAGGAATACCCGGGACTTCTACGAGCAGTACTTC. It encodes CASRNTRDFYEQYF.

Of note for this clone: The sample has other DNA sequences that encode this CDR3 too. The rearrangement links TRBV9 to TRBJ2-5; 7 bases align to TRBD2. Germline V CDR1 and CDR2: SGDLS, YYNGEE. The CDR3 spans 13 residues. V lost 2 bases and J lost 2; bases outside the gene matches: 0. The CDR3 bases are TGTGCCAGCAGCGTTAGCGGGCAAGAGACCCAGTACTTC. Translated, it gives CASSVSGQETQYF. The variable domain in full, with the rest retrieved from reference TRBV9 and TRBJ2-5, is DSGVTQTPKHLITATGQRVTLRCSPRSGDLSVYWYQQSLDQGLQFLIQYYNGEERAKGNILERFSAQQFPDLHSELNLSSLELGDSALYFCASSVSGQETQYFGPGTRLLVL.

The V and J genes are TRBV6-4 and TRBJ1-1, with 9 bases matching TRBD1. The V segment lost 6 bases and the J segment 3 bases; nucleotides outside the gene matches: 11. The germline V gene has CDR1 MRHNA and CDR2 SNTAGT. This CDR3 is 16 amino acids long. CDR3 loop: CASSHTKRTGDTEAFF. CDR3 DNA sequence: TGTGCCAGCAGCCACACAAAACGGACAGGGGACACTGAAGCTTTCTTT.

The chain joins TRBV7-8 to TRBJ1-2; D unclear. V lost 5 bases and J 1 base, leaving 11 bases between the germline ends. The germline V gene has CDR1 SGHVS and CDR2 FQNEAQ. CDR3 length: 14 residues. This CDR3 is CASSPGGVNYGYTF. The CDR3 DNA reads TGTGCCAGCAGCCCTGGTGGAGTTAACTATGGCTACACCTTC.

The chain has TRBV5-1 and TRBJ2-7; tentative D call: TRBD1 (5 bases). The CDR3 is 13 amino acids. Germline V gene lookup returns CDR1 SGHRS and CDR2 YFSETQ. V gave up 1 base and J gave up 7 bases, with 12 bases separating them. The CDR3 here is CASSLQGVREQYF. CDR3 nucleotides: TGCGCCAGCAGCTTGCAAGGGGTTCGGGAGCAGTACTTC.

The J gene is TRBJ2-5, the V gene TRBV27, with TRBD2 matching over 9 bases. This CDR3 has 15 amino acids. J was trimmed by 5 bases and V by 5 bases; bases with no gene match: 9. Germline loops: CDR1 MNHEY, CDR2 SMNVEV (reference sequence). The CDR3 sequence: CASSPGTSMRETQYF. The DNA of the CDR3 is TGTGCCAGCAGTCCCGGGACTAGCATGCGGGAGACCCAGTACTTC.

The chain uses TRBV11-1 and TRBJ1-5, with D possibly being TRBD1 (5 bases). From germline, CDR1 is SGHAT and CDR2 FQDESV (reference sequence). CDR3 size: 13 residues. Trimming took 2 bases from V and 9 from J, leaving 11 bases between them. CDR3 sequence (DNA): TGTGCCAGCAGCTTAACGGAGGGGCGGCCCCAGCATTTT. Translating gives CASSLTEGRPQHF. Full variable domain (missing parts from reference TRBV11-1 and TRBJ1-5): EAEVAQSPRYKITEKSQAVAFWCDPISGHATLYWYRQILGQGPELLVQFQDESVVDDSQLPKDRFSAERLKGVDSTLKIQPAELGDSAMYLCASSLTEGRPQHFGDGTRLSIL.

This chain links TRBV5-4 with TRBJ2-1, with 7 bases aligning to TRBD1. V lost 4 bases to trimming and J lost 4 bases; unmatched junction nucleotides: 8. The germline gives CDR1 SGHNT, CDR2 YYREEE (reference sequence). The length of the CDR3 is 15 residues. This CDR3 reads CASSPTGDPYNEQFF. DNA of the CDR3: TGTGCCAGCAGCCCAACAGGGGACCCTTACAATGAGCAGTTCTTC. The whole variable domain, remainder taken from reference TRBV5-4 and TRBJ2-1, is ETGVTQSPTHLIKTRGQQVTLRCSSQSGHNTVSWYQQALGQGPQFIFQYYREEENGRGNFPPRFSGLQFPNYSSELNVNALELDDSALYLCASSPTGDPYNEQFFGPGTRLTVL.

This clone was found once. The V gene is TRBV14, the J gene TRBJ1-2; D gene uncertain. The CDR3 loop spans 13 amino acids. CDR1 SGHDN and CDR2 FVKESK come from the germline V gene. V was clipped by 0 bases and J by 8 bases, with 10 bases between them. The CDR3 nucleotides are TGTGCCAGCAGCCAAGATCCGCGCCGCGGCTACACCTTC. It codes for CASSQDPRRGYTF.

The V gene is TRBV7-3, the J gene TRBJ2-7; D not certain. V was trimmed by 5 bases and J by 0 bases, leaving 11 bases between them. This CDR3 spans 14 amino acids. The germline CDR1 and CDR2 sequences are SGHTA and FQGTGA. CDR3 coding DNA: TGTGCCAGCAGCCCCCATGCGAGCTCCTACGAGCAGTACTTC. This translates into CASSPHASSYEQYF. Filled out from reference TRBV7-3 and TRBJ2-7, the complete variable domain reads GAGVSQTPSNKVTEKGKYVELRCDPISGHTALYWYRQSLGQGPEFLIYFQGTGAADDSGLPNDRFFAVRPEGSVSTLKIQRTERGDSAVYLCASSPHASSYEQYFGPGTRLTVT.

CDR3 in amino acids: CAWRLTGENYGYTF. The DNA for the CDR3 is TGTGCCTGGAGGCTCACAGGGGAAAACTATGGCTACACCTTC. This chain links TRBV30 with TRBJ1-2; 7 bases map to TRBD1. Germline V gene data show CDR1 as GTSNPN and CDR2 as SVGIG (reference sequence). Trimming removed 3 bases from V and 2 bases from J; junction bases left unmatched: 6. There are 14 residues in the CDR3.